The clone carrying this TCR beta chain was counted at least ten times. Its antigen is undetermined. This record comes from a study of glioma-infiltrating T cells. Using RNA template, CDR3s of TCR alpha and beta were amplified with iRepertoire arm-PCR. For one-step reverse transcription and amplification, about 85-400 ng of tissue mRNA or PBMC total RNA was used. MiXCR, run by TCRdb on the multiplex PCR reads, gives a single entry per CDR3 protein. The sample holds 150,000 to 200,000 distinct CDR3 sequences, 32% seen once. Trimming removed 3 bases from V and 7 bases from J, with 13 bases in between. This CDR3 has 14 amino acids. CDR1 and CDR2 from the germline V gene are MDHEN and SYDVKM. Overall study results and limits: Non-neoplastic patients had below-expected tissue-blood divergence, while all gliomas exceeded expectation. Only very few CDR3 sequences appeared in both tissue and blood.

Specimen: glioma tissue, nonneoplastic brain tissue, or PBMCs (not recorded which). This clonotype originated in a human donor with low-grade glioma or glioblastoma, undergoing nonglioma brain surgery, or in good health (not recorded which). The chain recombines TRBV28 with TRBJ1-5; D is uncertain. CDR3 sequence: CASSFLTGKQPQHF. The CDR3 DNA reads TGTGCCAGCAGTTTTCTGACGGGTAAGCAGCCCCAGCATTTT.